This T cell receptor beta chain emerged from a study of T cell repertoires in cytomegalovirus infection. For the study at large: The authors used CMV epitopes that were HLA-C-restricted (recently identified) and HLA-B-restricted (well studied).

The sample holds a few counts of this clonotype. The antigen is not known. CDR1 is MNHEY and CDR2 is SMNVEV in the germline V gene (reference sequence). The V gene lost 2 bases and the J gene lost 4 bases, with 19 bases spanning the gap. The CDR3 covers 17 residues. Using its own MiXCR run on the reads, TCRdb lists one record per CDR3 protein. The sample has approximately 770,000 distinct CDR3 sequences, approximately 32% seen once. The TCR was taken from a human donor in good health (CMV status not recorded). Some clones in this sample may be carry-over from other donors' samples. The chain recombines TRBV27 with TRBJ2-3, with a tentative D call TRBD2 (7 bases). The material sequenced was cultured CD8+ T cells from PBMCs, taken from culture after CMV antigen stimulation. CDR3 protein: CASSLEGGGHSADTQYF. Here the CDR3 DNA reads TGTGCCAGCAGTTTAGAAGGGGGGGGGCATTCAGCAGATACGCAGTATTTT.